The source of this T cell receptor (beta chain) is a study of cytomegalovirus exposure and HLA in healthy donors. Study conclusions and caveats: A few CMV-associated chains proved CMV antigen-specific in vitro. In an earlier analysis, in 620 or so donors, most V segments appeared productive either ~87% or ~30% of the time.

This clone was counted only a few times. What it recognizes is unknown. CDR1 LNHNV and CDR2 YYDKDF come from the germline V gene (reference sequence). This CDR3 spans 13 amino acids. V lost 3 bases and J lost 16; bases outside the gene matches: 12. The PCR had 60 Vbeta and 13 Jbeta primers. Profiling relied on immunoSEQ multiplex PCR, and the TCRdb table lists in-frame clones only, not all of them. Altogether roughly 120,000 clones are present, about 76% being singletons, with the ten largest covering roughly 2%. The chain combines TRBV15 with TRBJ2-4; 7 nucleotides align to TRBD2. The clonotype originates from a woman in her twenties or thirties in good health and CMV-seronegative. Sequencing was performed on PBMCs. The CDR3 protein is CATSSASQGGSYF. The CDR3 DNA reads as TGTGCCACCAGCAGCGCCTCTCAGGGCGGGAGCTACTTC.